The rows below give T cell receptor beta chains drawn from one sample of a study of blood T cell repertoires in COVID-19. Method: immunoSEQ multiplex PCR; TCRdb's copy keeps in-frame clones and lacks some. Among about 93,000 clones, about nine tenths were seen once, and the ten largest hold 2% to 3%. The sample consisted of peripheral blood. The receptors originated from a man aged 45 to 65 with acute or convalescent COVID-19. Each CDR3 is given without its conserved first and last residue.

TRBV6-1,TRBJ1-6,ASSDHSSYNSPLH
TRBV5-6,TRBJ2-3,ASSLAGAGGGLSDTQY
TRBV2,TRBJ2-1,ASSEATSGREDEQF
TRBV28,TRBJ2-3,ASSLVTTSTDTQY
TRBV5-8,TRBJ2-4,ASLRGAIAKNIQY
TRBV7-8,TRBJ2-5,ASSLVTGRAVETQY
TRBV28,TRBJ2-1,ASSAPGTSGNEQF
TRBV5-1,TRBJ1-4,ASSLVAGDRVGKLF
TRBV6-1,TRBJ1-1,ASSERDSDTEAF
TRBV6-5,TRBJ2-2,ASNGPNTGELF
TRBV7-8,TRBJ1-1,ASSKNGDRHTEAF
TRBV6-5,TRBJ1-1,ASSRGLSGVAF
TRBV6-4,TRBJ1-2,ASSALQGGASGYT
TRBV19,TRBJ1-1,ASRPTPAGDRTEAF
TRBV19,TRBJ1-1,ASRRASNTEAF
TRBV5-5,TRBJ2-7,ASSYSSKEQY
TRBV6-2/TRBV6-3,TRBJ1-1,ASSSTGGTEAF
TRBV25-1,TRBJ2-3,ASSGPGSGSFLPDTQY
TRBV18,TRBJ2-5,ASSPGGASRQETQY
TRBV28,TRBJ1-3,ASSSPGIGSGNTIY
TRBV4-3,TRBJ2-1,ASSQGHPGGTANEQF
TRBV9,TRBJ1-2,ASSSRDRVHGYT
TRBV4-1,TRBJ2-2,ASSQDRLNTGELF
TRBV18,TRBJ2-2,ASSPQSGQGGTGELF
TRBV6-5,TRBJ1-2,ASSLTGRGYT
TRBV19,TRBJ1-3,ASIGGSYGRGNTIY
TRBV12-5,TRBJ2-3,ASGLSGTTDTQY
TRBV7-8,TRBJ1-2,ASSSYPTGKNYGYT
TRBV7-9,TRBJ2-5,ASNHPGGETQY
TRBV19,TRBJ2-1,ASSIGGQGTNEQF